The clone carrying this T cell receptor beta chain was recorded a few times. This entry comes from a study of Graves' ophthalmopathy and Graves' hyperthyroidism. V gave up 7 bases and J gave up 3 bases, with 9 bases separating them. This CDR3 region has 13 residues. CDR1 and CDR2 from the germline V gene are SGHNT and YENEEA. Transcripts of RNA were the source for amplifying TCR beta CDR3 regions. RT-PCR was first run with HTBI primers, then multiplex PCR in a second round. One entry per CDR3 protein results from TCRdb running MiXCR on the multiplex PCR reads. The profile shows roughly 600,000 distinct CDR3 sequences, about two fifths of them singletons.

The clonotype comes from an adult man with Graves' hyperthyroidism. This chain uses TRBV11-3 with TRBJ2-2; a weak D match, TRBD1 (5 bases). The sample consisted of peripheral blood or thyroid tissue (not recorded which). The CDR3 DNA reads TGTGCCAGCATTTCAGGGTACACCGGGGAGCTGTTTTTT. It encodes CASISGYTGELFF.